This T cell receptor beta chain was documented in a study of blood T cell repertoires in COVID-19. About the research overall: Acute-phase and convalescent COVID-19 samples originated in the United States, Italy and Spain. PBMCs, B-cell-depleted T cells, or T cells were the source of the cDNA or gDNA that made up the material.

The CDR3 consists of 13 residues. The V end was cut by 6 bases, the J end by 1 base, with 10 bases between. CDR1 is SGHRS, CDR2 YFSETQ, per germline. In the authors' workflow: Estimated nucleated cell counts came from reference gene primer amplification. Repertoires were generated with immunoSEQ multiplex PCR, while TCRdb's copy carries only in-frame clones and drops some. V and J calls and clone size are as listed in that table; D and trimming were resolved from the DNA. Here the sample spans 150,000 to 200,000 clones, around 73% being singletons. This study enrolled people aged roughly 18 to 90 from about 26 US geographic areas.

The material sequenced was PBMCs or T cells enriched from blood (not recorded which). The source of this sequence is a woman aged 45-65 years who had recovered from COVID-19. The rearrangement joins TRBV5-1 to TRBJ1-1, with TRBD1 as a possible D gene (5 bases). The CDR3 DNA reads as TGCGCCAGCACCCGCACAGGGAACACTGAAGCTTTCTTT. Translation: CASTRTGNTEAFF.